Below are 22 T cell receptor beta chains sequenced from a single sample in a study of blood T cell repertoires in COVID-19. Profiling relied on immunoSEQ multiplex PCR, and the TCRdb table lists in-frame clones only, not all of them. The table shows tens of thousands of clones, with approximately 80% occurring only once. Sample: peripheral blood. The receptors stem from a man in his forties or fifties with active or convalescent COVID-19.

The chain employs TRBV14 and TRBJ1-1, with unresolved D. The germline V and J ends were trimmed by 3 bases and 0 bases, with 5 bases remaining between them. The CDR3 sequence is 13 residues long. Germline CDR1 and CDR2: SGHDN and FVKESK. The CDR3 loop reads CASSHILNTEAFF. The CDR3 DNA is TGTGCCAGCAGCCATATTCTGAACACTGAAGCTTTCTTT.

In this sample, this clone turned up a few times. This chain uses TRBV2 with TRBJ2-2; 9 bases map to TRBD1. J was trimmed by 3 bases and V by 3 bases; bases with no gene match: 2. This CDR3 is 15 amino acids long. Germline V lookup: CDR1 SNHLY, CDR2 FYNNEI. CDR3 nucleotides: TGTGCCAGCAGTGATTGGACAGGGGACACCGGGGAGCTGTTTTTT. It is translated as CASSDWTGDTGELFF.

This rearrangement joins TRBV5-1 to TRBJ2-5; TRBD2 aligns across 11 bases. V was pared by 3 bases and J by 5 bases, with 15 bases of the junction left unmatched. This CDR3 is built from 18 residues. Germline CDR1 reads SGHRS; CDR2 reads YFSETQ. The CDR3 loop is CASSWGTELAGARETQYF. CDR3 nucleotide sequence: TGCGCCAGCAGCTGGGGGACGGAACTAGCGGGGGCTCGGGAGACCCAGTACTTC. The whole variable domain, filled in from reference TRBV5-1 and TRBJ2-5, reads KAGVTQTPRYLIKTRGQQVTLSCSPISGHRSVSWYQQTPGQGLQFLFEYFSETQRNKGNFPGRFSGRQFSNSRSEMNVSTLELGDSALYLCASSWGTELAGARETQYFGPGTRLLVL.

The chain uses TRBV5-4 and TRBJ2-5, with a possible D match to TRBD1 (6 bases). Trimming removed 4 bases at V and 3 bases at J, with 13 bases between. CDR1 and CDR2 from the germline V gene are SGHNT and YYREEE (reference sequence). This CDR3 comprises 14 residues. This CDR3 reads CASSRATGKETQYF. The CDR3 nucleotides are TGTGCCAGCAGCCGCGCTACAGGGAAAGAGACCCAGTACTTC.

This clone was seen a handful of times. The V gene is TRBV7-8, the J gene TRBJ2-3; 9 bases map to TRBD2. This CDR3 spans 16 amino acids. The V gene's germline CDR1 is SGHVS and CDR2 FQNEAQ. V lost 1 base, J lost 2 bases, and 4 bases stayed unmatched. The CDR3 DNA reads TGTGCCAGCAGCTTAGTTGGCGGGGGGGTCACAGATACGCAGTATTTT. As protein: CASSLVGGGVTDTQYF.

In this sample, this clone turned up a few times. The chain joins TRBV5-1 to TRBJ1-2, with TRBD1 as a possible D gene (5 bases). CDR3 length: 15 residues. The germline V gene encodes CDR1 SGHRS and CDR2 YFSETQ. V lost 4 bases, J lost 3 bases, and 16 bases lay in between. CDR3 sequence reads: CASSPYRNQDYGYTF. The CDR3 DNA is TGCGCCAGCAGCCCTTACAGGAATCAGGACTATGGCTACACCTTC.

DNA of the CDR3: TGTGCCAGCAGCCAAGAGTATGAGGTTCGGGTCTCCGCGGGTGGCTACACCTTC. Protein product: CASSQEYEVRVSAGGYTF. J is TRBJ1-2 and V is TRBV3-1 (or the pseudogene TRBV3-2); D remains unclear. Germline V lookup: CDR1 LGHDT, CDR2 YNNKEL (reference sequence). The CDR3 runs to 18 residues. V was pared by 0 bases and J by 7 bases, with 24 bases between.

The V gene is TRBV13, the J gene TRBJ1-6; a weak D match, TRBD1 (6 bases). The CDR3 loop spans 15 amino acids. Germline CDR1 reads PRHDT; CDR2 reads FYEKMQ (reference sequence). V was cut by 0 bases and J by 6 bases, with 9 bases left in between. For the CDR3, the DNA is TGTGCCAGCAGCTTAGGTCAGGGGATTAATTCACCCCTCCACTTT. This gives the protein CASSLGQGINSPLHF. Full variable domain (missing parts from reference TRBV13 and TRBJ1-6): AAGVIQSPRHLIKEKRETATLKCYPIPRHDTVYWYQQGPGQDPQFLISFYEKMQSDKGSIPDRFSAQQFSDYHSELNMSSLELGDSALYFCASSLGQGINSPLHFGNGTRLTVT.

This chain links TRBV25-1 with TRBJ1-2, with D maybe TRBD1 (5 bases). V lost 3 bases and J 8 bases, leaving 7 bases between the germline ends. The CDR3 sequence is 11 residues long. Germline V gives CDR1 MGHDK, CDR2 SYGVNS. The CDR3 DNA reads as TGTGCCAGCAGTGAGACAGAGGGCTACACCTTC. Translated: CASSETEGYTF.

The DNA of the CDR3 is TGTGCCAGCAGCCTTGGGGACAGAGTGAAGGCGAACACCGGGGAGCTGTTTTTT. It specifies CASSLGDRVKANTGELFF. The genes are TRBV11-3 and TRBJ2-2, with TRBD1 identical over 7 bases. The length of the CDR3 is 18 residues. Germline trimming cut 5 bases from V and 0 bases from J; bases unmatched to any gene: 12. Germline V lookup: CDR1 SGHNT, CDR2 YENEEA.

This clone showed up just once. This chain uses TRBV10-2 with TRBJ2-4, with 7 bases lining up with TRBD1. There are 13 residues in the CDR3. After removal of 6 bases from V and 5 bases from J, the junction contained 4 bases not matched to a gene. Germline lookup yields CDR1 WSHSY and CDR2 SAAADI. This CDR3 reads CASRTGTENIQYF. DNA for the CDR3: TGCGCCAGCAGGACCGGGACAGAAAACATTCAGTACTTC.

J is TRBJ1-4 and V is TRBV19, with a weak D call TRBD1 (5 bases). The CDR3 covers 14 residues. Germline CDR1 is LNHDA and CDR2 is SQIVND (reference sequence). V lost 7 bases and J 7 bases, leaving 16 bases between the germline ends. The CDR3, as DNA: TGTGCCAGTATCCCAAGGGGAGGGAGTGAAAAACTGTTTTTT. Translated, it gives CASIPRGGSEKLFF.

The count of this clone is one. The V call is TRBV27, the J call TRBJ2-7; TRBD2 might be the D (6 bases). The CDR3 loop spans 17 amino acids. V was cut by 3 bases and J by 2 bases, with 20 bases left in between. Germline V gene lookup returns CDR1 MNHEY and CDR2 SMNVEV (reference sequence). The CDR3 loop is CASSLRGDGAAPYEQYF. The DNA for the CDR3 is TGTGCCAGCAGTTTGCGCGGGGACGGCGCCGCGCCCTACGAGCAGTACTTC.

This sequence joins TRBV5-6 and TRBJ1-4, with D unclear. Trimming left V 2 bases short and J 5 bases short, with 7 bases between. CDR3 length: 13 residues. CDR1 is SGHDT, CDR2 YYEEEE, per germline. The DNA for the CDR3 is TGTGCCAGCAGCTTCCAGGTCAATGAAAAACTGTTTTTT. Its protein product is CASSFQVNEKLFF. The full variable domain, with the rest looked up from reference TRBV5-6 and TRBJ1-4, is DAGVTQSPTHLIKTRGQQVTLRCSPKSGHDTVSWYQQALGQGPQFIFQYYEEEERQRGNFPDRFSGHQFPNYSSELNVNALLLGDSALYLCASSFQVNEKLFFGSGTQLSVL.

V gene TRBV6-1 combines with J gene TRBJ2-3, with D maybe TRBD2 (5 bases). V lost 0 bases and J lost 4, with 14 bases in between. The CDR3 extends over 16 amino acids. CDR1 MNHNS and CDR2 SASEGT come from the germline V gene. CDR3 amino acids: CASSEATGNPPDTQYF. Written as DNA, the CDR3 is TGTGCCAGCAGTGAAGCGACCGGGAACCCCCCAGATACGCAGTATTTT.

In its sample, this clone was seen a few times. The CDR3 coding sequence is TGTGCCAGCAGCTTAGCGCGGAACACTGAAGCTTTCTTT. As protein: CASSLARNTEAFF. This chain joins TRBV7-8 and TRBJ1-1; D uncertain. Between the trimmed V and J ends, which lost 0 bases and 1 base, there was a span of 3 bases. Germline V CDR1 and CDR2: SGHVS, FQNEAQ. The length of the CDR3 is 13 residues. The full variable domain, completed using reference TRBV7-8 and TRBJ1-1, is GAGVSQSPRYKVAKRGQDVALRCDPISGHVSLFWYQQALGQGPEFLTYFQNEAQLDKSGLPSDRFFAERPEGSVSTLKIQRTQQEDSAVYLCASSLARNTEAFFGQGTRLTVV.

This rearrangement joins TRBV19 to TRBJ2-7; D is possibly TRBD1 (6 bases). The CDR3 sequence is 14 residues long. Trimming took off 3 bases at V and 4 bases at J, with 13 bases between the two ends. CDR1 is LNHDA, CDR2 SQIVND, per germline (reference sequence). DNA of the CDR3: TGTGCCAGTAGTATCGGACAGAGAAATTACGAGCAGTACTTC. Protein: CASSIGQRNYEQYF.

CDR3 nucleotide sequence: TGTGCCAGCAGCCACCGACAGGGGAACACTGAAGCTTTCTTT. Translated: CASSHRQGNTEAFF. The gene calls are TRBV14 and TRBJ1-1; TRBD1 agrees at 7 bases. Germline assignment: CDR1 SGHDN and CDR2 FVKESK. The V and J ends lost 3 bases and 1 base, in that order; junction bases with no gene match: 2. The CDR3 is 14 amino acids.

This clone was seen only a few times. The rearrangement uses TRBV5-1 and TRBJ1-4; the match to TRBD1 covers 8 bases. The CDR3 length is 15 residues. CDR1 is SGHRS and CDR2 is YFSETQ in the germline V gene. J was trimmed by 2 bases and V by 4 bases; bases with no gene match: 4. The DNA of the CDR3 is TGCGCCAGCAGCATGACAGGGGCGACTAATGAAAAACTGTTTTTT. Its protein product is CASSMTGATNEKLFF.

The chain links TRBV3-1 (or the pseudogene TRBV3-2) to TRBJ1-4, with 7 bases aligning to TRBD1. V was pared by 3 bases and J by 7 bases, with 11 bases of the junction left unmatched. Germline V gene sequence: CDR1 LGHDT, CDR2 YNNKEL (reference sequence). The CDR3 covers 16 residues. CDR3 in amino acids: CASSHKQGTRTEKLFF. DNA of the CDR3: TGTGCCAGCAGCCATAAACAGGGGACCCGGACTGAAAAACTGTTTTTT.

The chain has TRBV25-1 and TRBJ2-7; D uncertain. Per germline, CDR1 MGHDK and CDR2 SYGVNS. The CDR3 length is 13 residues. Trimming shortened V by 3 bases and J by 0 bases, and 6 bases separated the two germline ends. The CDR3, as DNA: TGTGCCAGCAGTGATCACTACTCCTACGAGCAGTACTTC. This gives the protein CASSDHYSYEQYF.

This clone was picked up a small number of times. The CDR3 DNA reads TGCGCCAGCAGCTCACCCCACGGGTCTGGTAGGACCGGGGAGCTGTTTTTT. This codes for CASSSPHGSGRTGELFF. The rearrangement uses TRBV5-1 and TRBJ2-2; D is undetermined. V was trimmed by 3 bases and J by 5 bases, leaving 20 bases between them. Germline CDR1 and CDR2: SGHRS and YFSETQ. The CDR3 spans 17 residues.